These T cell receptor beta chains were read from a single sample in a study of response to subunit inactivated influenza vaccine. From the RT-PCR reads, TCRdb called clonotypes with MiXCR, one entry per CDR3 protein. Of roughly 650,000 distinct CDR3 sequences in the sample, 11% to 15% are singletons; the top ten hold 6.5% to 8%. The sample in question was PBMCs from blood, obtained 14 to 15 days before vaccination. All receptors come from a man between 50 and 59 years old who received an inactivated influenza vaccine. Each CDR3 is given with its conserved first and last residue. The order of the fields is clone size, D gene, V gene, J gene, CDR3 DNA, CDR3 protein. A D gene is named only where the DNA matches it firmly. Size values are once, few and many counts, or a class for expanded clones, and some rows have none.

clone size: many; D gene: .; V gene: TRBV12-3/TRBV12-4; J gene: TRBJ2-5; CDR3 DNA: TGTGCCAGCAGTACAGTGATGGGGACCCAGTACTTC; CDR3 protein: CASSTVMGTQYF
clone size: few; D gene: .; V gene: TRBV28; J gene: TRBJ1-1; CDR3 DNA: TGTGCCAGCATGTATGAGACAGAGAACACTGAAGCTTTCTTT; CDR3 protein: CASMYETENTEAFF
clone size: .; D gene: .; V gene: TRBV6-2/TRBV6-3; J gene: TRBJ2-3; CDR3 DNA: TGTGCCAGCAGTTACCCCACGAGCGGACTTTACACAGATACGCAGTATTTT; CDR3 protein: CASSYPTSGLYTDTQYF
clone size: many; D gene: .; V gene: TRBV5-1; J gene: TRBJ1-1; CDR3 DNA: TGCGCCAGCAGCCCCGGGGGGGCGGACACTGAAGCTTTCTTT; CDR3 protein: CASSPGGADTEAFF
clone size: many; D gene: TRBD2; V gene: TRBV5-1; J gene: TRBJ2-1; CDR3 DNA: TGCGCCAGCAGCTTTAGCGGGAGGATCAATGAGCAGTTCTTC; CDR3 protein: CASSFSGRINEQFF
clone size: few; D gene: TRBD1; V gene: TRBV4-2; J gene: TRBJ2-4; CDR3 DNA: TGTGCCAGCAGCCCAGGCTCGGCTGGACAGGGGAAATGGGAGGATTTAAACATTCAGTACTTC; CDR3 protein: CASSPGSAGQGKWEDLNIQYF
clone size: .; D gene: TRBD1; V gene: TRBV20-1; J gene: TRBJ1-5; CDR3 DNA: TGCAGTGCTCGACCCTGGGACAGCCCCAATCAGCCCCAGCATTTT; CDR3 protein: CSARPWDSPNQPQHF
clone size: .; D gene: TRBD1; V gene: TRBV10-3; J gene: TRBJ1-6; CDR3 DNA: TGTGCCATCAGTCGGACAGGGAGAGATTCACCCCTCCACTTT; CDR3 protein: CAISRTGRDSPLHF
clone size: .; D gene: .; V gene: TRBV12-3/TRBV12-4; J gene: TRBJ2-7; CDR3 DNA: TGTGCCAGCAGCCCGAGTAGTTCCAACGAGCAGTACTTC; CDR3 protein: CASSPSSSNEQYF
clone size: many; D gene: .; V gene: TRBV10-3; J gene: TRBJ2-2; CDR3 DNA: TGTGCCACCCTCCGGGAGAGGGGCACCGGGGAGCTGTTTTTT; CDR3 protein: CATLRERGTGELFF
clone size: .; D gene: TRBD2; V gene: TRBV5-4; J gene: TRBJ2-3; CDR3 DNA: TGTGCCAGCAGCCGGAATAGCGGGAGATCTGCAGATACGCAGTATTTT; CDR3 protein: CASSRNSGRSADTQYF
clone size: few; D gene: TRBD1; V gene: TRBV6-1; J gene: TRBJ1-5; CDR3 DNA: TGTGCCAGCGCCTTGGGACAGGGGGCCCTGGGCAATCAGCCCCAGCATTTT; CDR3 protein: CASALGQGALGNQPQHF
clone size: .; D gene: .; V gene: TRBV20-1; J gene: TRBJ2-1; CDR3 DNA: TGCAGTGCTAGAGAGGTTGGGGAAAATGAGCAGTTCTTC; CDR3 protein: CSAREVGENEQFF
clone size: .; D gene: .; V gene: TRBV27; J gene: TRBJ1-6; CDR3 DNA: TGTGCCAGCAGTTTATTAGTGGGGTCCGAGGTGAATTCACCCCTCCACTTT; CDR3 protein: CASSLLVGSEVNSPLHF
clone size: .; D gene: .; V gene: TRBV29-1; J gene: TRBJ1-1; CDR3 DNA: TGCAGCGGCTCCCCTCAGGGGAGGAACACTGAAGCTTTCTTT; CDR3 protein: CSGSPQGRNTEAFF
clone size: many; D gene: TRBD1; V gene: TRBV20-1; J gene: TRBJ1-2; CDR3 DNA: TGCAGTGCTAGAGATGATGCAGGGGGCCATTTTAACTATGGCTACACCTTC; CDR3 protein: CSARDDAGGHFNYGYTF
clone size: .; D gene: TRBD2; V gene: TRBV15; J gene: TRBJ2-3; CDR3 DNA: TGTGCCACCAGCGGGGGGGGGAACACAGATACGCAGTATTTT; CDR3 protein: CATSGGGNTDTQYF
clone size: few; D gene: .; V gene: TRBV20-1; J gene: TRBJ2-2; CDR3 DNA: TGCAGTGCTAGAGATGTCGTCACCGGGGAGCTGTTTTTT; CDR3 protein: CSARDVVTGELFF
clone size: .; D gene: .; V gene: TRBV6-6; J gene: TRBJ2-7; CDR3 DNA: TGTGCCAGCAGTTATGCAGGGATCAACGAGCAGTACTTC; CDR3 protein: CASSYAGINEQYF
clone size: .; D gene: .; V gene: TRBV2; J gene: TRBJ2-4; CDR3 DNA: TGTGCCAGCAGGGGGACGGGGGGCTCCAAAAACATTCAGTACTTC; CDR3 protein: CASRGTGGSKNIQYF
clone size: few; D gene: TRBD2; V gene: TRBV12-3/TRBV12-4; J gene: TRBJ2-7; CDR3 DNA: TGTGCCAGCACCACGGGCTATAGCGGGGGGGCCTCCTACGAGCAGTACTTC; CDR3 protein: CASTTGYSGGASYEQYF
clone size: few; D gene: .; V gene: TRBV28; J gene: TRBJ1-2; CDR3 DNA: TGTGCCAGCAGTTCGAGGCAGGGAGGCTACACCTTC; CDR3 protein: CASSSRQGGYTF
clone size: .; D gene: TRBD1; V gene: TRBV7-9; J gene: TRBJ2-7; CDR3 DNA: TGTGCCAGCAGCGATGGACAGGGAAGGTCCTACGAGCAGTACTTC; CDR3 protein: CASSDGQGRSYEQYF
clone size: .; D gene: TRBD1; V gene: TRBV7-9; J gene: TRBJ1-2; CDR3 DNA: TGTGCCAGCAGCACCGGGACAGATTGGAGGAAAGGCTACACCTTC; CDR3 protein: CASSTGTDWRKGYTF
clone size: .; D gene: .; V gene: TRBV6-1; J gene: TRBJ2-7; CDR3 DNA: TGTGCCAGCACCCGGCTGGGGGGAGACTACGAGCAGTACTTC; CDR3 protein: CASTRLGGDYEQYF
clone size: few; D gene: TRBD1; V gene: TRBV6-1; J gene: TRBJ2-2; CDR3 DNA: TGTGCCAGCAGCGCGTCCGGGACAGCCCTCACCGGGGAGCTGTTTTTT; CDR3 protein: CASSASGTALTGELFF
clone size: few; D gene: .; V gene: TRBV21-1; J gene: TRBJ1-1; CDR3 DNA: TGTGCCAGCAGCAAAGCATCATCTTACACTGAAGCTTTCTTT; CDR3 protein: CASSKASSYTEAFF
clone size: many; D gene: .; V gene: TRBV20-1; J gene: TRBJ2-3; CDR3 DNA: TGCAGTGCGACCTCTGCGCAGTTGAGCACAGATACGCAGTATTTT; CDR3 protein: CSATSAQLSTDTQYF
clone size: few; D gene: TRBD1; V gene: TRBV5-6; J gene: TRBJ2-4; CDR3 DNA: TGTGCCAGCTCGGCACAGGGGGTGGGAAACATTCAGTACTTC; CDR3 protein: CASSAQGVGNIQYF
clone size: .; D gene: .; V gene: TRBV12-3/TRBV12-4; J gene: TRBJ2-1; CDR3 DNA: TGTGCCAGCACCGGGTGGAGACAGAGATACAATGAGCAGTTCTTC; CDR3 protein: CASTGWRQRYNEQFF
clone size: .; D gene: TRBD2; V gene: TRBV5-1; J gene: TRBJ2-1; CDR3 DNA: TGCGCCAGCAGCCCGGGACTAGCGGGAGGGACAGGAGGCTACAATGAGCAGTTCTTC; CDR3 protein: CASSPGLAGGTGGYNEQFF
clone size: many; D gene: .; V gene: TRBV12-3/TRBV12-4; J gene: TRBJ2-1; CDR3 DNA: TGTGCCAGCAGTAGACTAGTCGGGGGCAATGAGCAGTTCTTC; CDR3 protein: CASSRLVGGNEQFF
clone size: .; D gene: .; V gene: TRBV12-3/TRBV12-4; J gene: TRBJ2-7; CDR3 DNA: TGTGCCAGCACTCACAGGGTTTCGACCTACGAGCAGTACTTC; CDR3 protein: CASTHRVSTYEQYF
clone size: few; D gene: .; V gene: TRBV28; J gene: TRBJ2-7; CDR3 DNA: TGTGCCTTAGGAGGGGCATACGAGCAGTACTTC; CDR3 protein: CALGGAYEQYF
clone size: .; D gene: .; V gene: TRBV27; J gene: TRBJ2-4; CDR3 DNA: TGTGCCAGCAGTTTAGGGACGAGGGGGAGCATTCAGTACTTC; CDR3 protein: CASSLGTRGSIQYF
clone size: many; D gene: TRBD2; V gene: TRBV9; J gene: TRBJ2-5; CDR3 DNA: TGTGCCAGCAGCGTAGCGGGAGGGATCGGCGAGACCCAGTACTTC; CDR3 protein: CASSVAGGIGETQYF
clone size: few; D gene: .; V gene: TRBV12-3/TRBV12-4; J gene: TRBJ2-1; CDR3 DNA: TGTGCCAGCAGTTTTGAGGGGGGGCAGTTCTTC; CDR3 protein: CASSFEGGQFF
clone size: many; D gene: TRBD1; V gene: TRBV6-5; J gene: TRBJ2-7; CDR3 DNA: TGTGCCAGCAGTTACGTCCAGGGGGCGACCTACGAGCAGTACTTC; CDR3 protein: CASSYVQGATYEQYF
clone size: .; D gene: .; V gene: TRBV9; J gene: TRBJ1-6; CDR3 DNA: TGTGCCAGCAGCGTGGGTTATGGGGGTTCACCCCTCCACTTT; CDR3 protein: CASSVGYGGSPLHF
clone size: .; D gene: .; V gene: TRBV4-3; J gene: TRBJ1-4; CDR3 DNA: TGCGCCAGCAGCCAGAAGGAACAAAATGAAAAACTGTTTTTT; CDR3 protein: CASSQKEQNEKLFF
clone size: .; D gene: TRBD2; V gene: TRBV18; J gene: TRBJ2-1; CDR3 DNA: TGTGCCAGCTCACCGACTAGCGATAACAATGAGCAGTTCTTC; CDR3 protein: CASSPTSDNNEQFF
clone size: .; D gene: .; V gene: TRBV7-8; J gene: TRBJ2-3; CDR3 DNA: TGTGCCAGCAGCGCGGACCACGCCGATACGCAGTATTTT; CDR3 protein: CASSADHADTQYF
clone size: few; D gene: .; V gene: TRBV12-3/TRBV12-4; J gene: TRBJ1-4; CDR3 DNA: TGTGCCAGCAGTCCTCCGGGCCCGACGCATGAAAAACTGTTTTTT; CDR3 protein: CASSPPGPTHEKLFF
clone size: few; D gene: .; V gene: TRBV6-4; J gene: TRBJ1-1; CDR3 DNA: TGTGCCAGCAGTGACTCCACACGGGGAGGGTACGCTGAAGCTTTCTTT; CDR3 protein: CASSDSTRGGYAEAFF